One and the same sample provided the 5 T cell receptor beta chains below, sequenced in a study of shared clonotypes between healthy human individuals. The protocol was immunoSEQ multiplex PCR, while the TCRdb copy is restricted to in-frame clones and leaves out a portion. The profile shows more than 2 million clones, approximately 96% of them singletons. The material sequenced was naive CD4+ T cells sorted from blood. As to subset: CD45RA+ positively selected. The origin of the receptors is a man younger than 35 in good health.

Remarks on this clone: In the same sample, other DNA sequences code for this CDR3. The chain recombines TRBV5-6 with TRBJ1-3, with 7 bases identical to TRBD1. V lost 8 bases to trimming and J lost 4 bases; unmatched junction nucleotides: 9. CDR1 is SGHDT and CDR2 is YYEEEE in the germline V gene. CDR3 length equals 14 residues. DNA for the CDR3: TGTGCCAGTAGCCGCGGGGACAGAGGAAACACCATATATTTT. It specifies CASSRGDRGNTIYF. Combining the CDR3 with reference TRBV5-6 and TRBJ1-3 gives the whole variable domain DAGVTQSPTHLIKTRGQQVTLRCSPKSGHDTVSWYQQALGQGPQFIFQYYEEEERQRGNFPDRFSGHQFPNYSSELNVNALLLGDSALYLCASSRGDRGNTIYFGEGSWLTVV.

This chain connects TRBV6-1 to TRBJ2-5; no firm D call. CDR1 MNHNS and CDR2 SASEGT come from the germline V gene. V was trimmed by 5 bases and J by 5 bases, leaving 12 bases between them. The CDR3 runs to 13 residues. The chain's CDR3 is CASSFGLLETQYF. The CDR3 nucleotides are TGTGCCAGCAGTTTCGGGCTACTGGAGACCCAGTACTTC.

The rearrangement joins TRBV11-2 to TRBJ2-5; 10 nucleotides align to TRBD2. The CDR3 contains 18 residues. V shed 5 bases, J shed 5 bases, and the junction held 17 bases outside the gene matches. Germline lookup yields CDR1 SGHAT and CDR2 FQNNGV. CDR3 residues: CASSHIAPLAGGDETQYF. CDR3 nucleotides: TGTGCCAGCAGCCACATAGCCCCTTTAGCGGGAGGAGACGAGACCCAGTACTTC.

The chain uses TRBV2 and TRBJ2-7; 8 bases fit TRBD1. CDR1 SNHLY and CDR2 FYNNEI come from the germline V gene. J gave up 2 bases and V 4 bases, and 4 bases lay outside the gene matches. This CDR3 has 14 residues. The chain's CDR3 is CASSGQGRTYEQYF. CDR3 sequence (DNA): TGTGCCAGCAGTGGACAGGGGCGTACCTACGAGCAGTACTTC.

This chain connects TRBV2 to TRBJ1-6, with 7 bases that match TRBD1. Germline CDR1 SNHLY, CDR2 FYNNEI. J gave up 4 bases and V 4 bases, and 10 bases lay outside the gene matches. This CDR3 has 17 amino acids. As DNA, the CDR3 is TGTGCCAGCAGTGGAAAGGAGGGGGCCCCTTATAATTCACCCCTCCACTTT. This gives the protein CASSGKEGAPYNSPLHF.